This T cell receptor (beta chain) was obtained from a study of metastatic and nonmetastatic thyroid tumors. About the study: The study looked at repertoires side by side in blood and in tumor or nodule tissue from malignant and benign thyroid patients.

Whole-study results and caveats: Malignant thyroid tumors reportedly had TCR beta diversity that was significantly higher than in benign nodules, in blood and tumor.

Note on this clone: What it recognizes is unknown.

All patients were untreated before thyroid surgery. In the study's own analysis: A papillary thyroid cancer distant-metastasis classifier was built from CDR3 differences across clinicopathological groups. TCRdb re-processed the PCR reads through MiXCR. The V and J calls come from TCRdb's annotation, not from the publication. The sample carries 70,000 or so clones, 14% recorded once. Germline assignment: CDR1 MNHEY and CDR2 SVGAGI. With 3 bases clipped from V and 5 bases from J, the junction kept 9 bases outside the gene matches. This CDR3 contains 16 residues. This chain connects TRBV6-5 to TRBJ1-2; 10 bases are shared with TRBD1. Sequenced input: blood. The receptor comes from a male donor with papillary thyroid cancer or a benign thyroid nodule (not recorded which). Some clones in this sample may be carry-over from other donors' samples. The CDR3 DNA reads as TGTGCCAGCAGTTATACGAGGACAGGGGGATGGTATGGCTACACCTTC. It specifies CASSYTRTGGWYGYTF.